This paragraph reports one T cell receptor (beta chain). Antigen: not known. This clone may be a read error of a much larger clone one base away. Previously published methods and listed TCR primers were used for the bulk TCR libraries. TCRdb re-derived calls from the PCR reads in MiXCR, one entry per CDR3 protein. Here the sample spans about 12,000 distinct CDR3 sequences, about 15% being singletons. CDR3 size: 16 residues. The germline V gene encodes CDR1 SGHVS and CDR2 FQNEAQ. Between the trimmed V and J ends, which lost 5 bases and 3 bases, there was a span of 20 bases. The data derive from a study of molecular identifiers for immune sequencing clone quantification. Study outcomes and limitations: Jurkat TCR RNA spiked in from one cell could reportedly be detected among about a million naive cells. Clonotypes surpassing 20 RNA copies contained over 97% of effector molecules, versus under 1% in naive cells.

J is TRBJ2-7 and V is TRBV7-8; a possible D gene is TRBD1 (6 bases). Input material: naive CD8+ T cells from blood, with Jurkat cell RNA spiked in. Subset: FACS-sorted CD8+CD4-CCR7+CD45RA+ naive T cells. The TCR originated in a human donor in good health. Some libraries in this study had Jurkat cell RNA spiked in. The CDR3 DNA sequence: TGTGCCAGCAGCGGGGGTTTTACTAGGGGGTTCTACGAGCAGTACTTC. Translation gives CASSGGFTRGFYEQYF.